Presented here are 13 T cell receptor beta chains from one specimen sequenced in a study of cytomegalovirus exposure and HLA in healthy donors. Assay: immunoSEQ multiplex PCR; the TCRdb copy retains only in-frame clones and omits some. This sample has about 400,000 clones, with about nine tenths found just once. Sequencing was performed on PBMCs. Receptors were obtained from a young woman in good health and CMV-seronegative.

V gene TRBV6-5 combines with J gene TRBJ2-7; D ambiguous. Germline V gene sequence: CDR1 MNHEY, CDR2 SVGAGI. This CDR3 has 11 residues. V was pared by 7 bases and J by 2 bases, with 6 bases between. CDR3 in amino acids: CASTTAYEQYF. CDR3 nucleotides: TGTGCCAGCACCACTGCCTACGAGCAGTACTTC.

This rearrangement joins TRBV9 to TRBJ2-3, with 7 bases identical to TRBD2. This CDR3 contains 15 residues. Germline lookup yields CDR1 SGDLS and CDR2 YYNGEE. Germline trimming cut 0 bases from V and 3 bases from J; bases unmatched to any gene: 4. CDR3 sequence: CASSVVGRATDTQYF. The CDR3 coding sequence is TGTGCCAGCAGCGTAGTGGGGAGGGCAACAGATACGCAGTATTTT.

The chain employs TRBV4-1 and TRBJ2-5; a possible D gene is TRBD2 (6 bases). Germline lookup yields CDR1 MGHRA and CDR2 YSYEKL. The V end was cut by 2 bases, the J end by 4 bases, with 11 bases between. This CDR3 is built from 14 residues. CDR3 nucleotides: TGCGCCAGCAGCCAAACGATGGGGGGAGAGACCCAGTACTTC. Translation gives CASSQTMGGETQYF.

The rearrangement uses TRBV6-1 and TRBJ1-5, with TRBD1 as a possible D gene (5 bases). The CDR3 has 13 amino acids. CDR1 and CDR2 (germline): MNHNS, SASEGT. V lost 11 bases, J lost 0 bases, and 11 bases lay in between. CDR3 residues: CAARQNSNQPQHF. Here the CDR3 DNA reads TGTGCCGCGAGACAGAATAGCAATCAGCCCCAGCATTTT.

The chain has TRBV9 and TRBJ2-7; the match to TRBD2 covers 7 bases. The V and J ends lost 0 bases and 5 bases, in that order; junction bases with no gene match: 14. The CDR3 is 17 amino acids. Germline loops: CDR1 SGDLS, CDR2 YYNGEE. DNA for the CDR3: TGTGCCAGCAGCGTAGGCTGGGGCGGGAGTAGTCCCAACGAGCAGTACTTC. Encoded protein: CASSVGWGGSSPNEQYF.

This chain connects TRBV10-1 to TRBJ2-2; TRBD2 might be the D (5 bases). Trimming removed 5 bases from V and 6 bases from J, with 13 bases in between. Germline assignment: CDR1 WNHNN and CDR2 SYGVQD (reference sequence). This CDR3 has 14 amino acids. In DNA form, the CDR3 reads TGCGCCAGCAGTACCCTAATAGCGCCCGGGGAGCTGTTTTTT. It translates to CASSTLIAPGELFF.

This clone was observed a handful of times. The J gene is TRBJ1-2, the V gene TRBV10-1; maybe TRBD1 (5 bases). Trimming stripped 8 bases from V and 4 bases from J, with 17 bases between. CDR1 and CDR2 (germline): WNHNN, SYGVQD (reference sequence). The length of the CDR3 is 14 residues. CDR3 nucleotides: TGCGCCAGCCCCGGCCCAGGGTTGGCCTATGGCTACACCTTC. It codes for CASPGPGLAYGYTF.

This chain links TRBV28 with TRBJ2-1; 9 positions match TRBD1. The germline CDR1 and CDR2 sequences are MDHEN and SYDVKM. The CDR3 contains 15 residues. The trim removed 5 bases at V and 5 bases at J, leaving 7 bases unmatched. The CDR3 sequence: CASSPFGTGNNEQFF. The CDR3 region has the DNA TGTGCCAGCAGTCCTTTTGGGACAGGGAACAATGAGCAGTTCTTC.

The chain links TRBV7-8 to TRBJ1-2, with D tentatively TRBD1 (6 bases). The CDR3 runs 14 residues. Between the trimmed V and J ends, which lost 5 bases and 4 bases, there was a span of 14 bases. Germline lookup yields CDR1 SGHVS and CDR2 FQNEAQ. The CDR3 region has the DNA TGTGCCAGCAGCGGGGCACAGGGAGCCTATGGCTACACCTTC. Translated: CASSGAQGAYGYTF.

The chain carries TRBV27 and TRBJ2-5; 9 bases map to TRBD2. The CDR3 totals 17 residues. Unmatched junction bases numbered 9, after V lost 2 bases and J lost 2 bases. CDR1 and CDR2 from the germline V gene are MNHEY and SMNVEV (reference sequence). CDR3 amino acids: CASSLVTSGLIQETQYF. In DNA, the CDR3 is TGTGCCAGCAGTTTAGTGACTAGCGGTTTAATTCAAGAGACCCAGTACTTC.

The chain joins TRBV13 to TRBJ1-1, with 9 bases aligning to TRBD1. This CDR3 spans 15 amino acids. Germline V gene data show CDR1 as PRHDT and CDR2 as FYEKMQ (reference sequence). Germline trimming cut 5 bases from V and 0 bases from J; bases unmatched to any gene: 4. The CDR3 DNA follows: TGTGCCAGCAGCCATCGGGACAGGGTGAACACTGAAGCTTTCTTT. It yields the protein CASSHRDRVNTEAFF.

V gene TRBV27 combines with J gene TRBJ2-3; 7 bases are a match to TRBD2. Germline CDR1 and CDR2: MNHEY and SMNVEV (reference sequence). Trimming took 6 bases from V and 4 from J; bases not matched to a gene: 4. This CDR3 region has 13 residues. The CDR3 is CASSLGLADTQYF. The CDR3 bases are TGTGCCAGCAGCCTCGGACTAGCAGATACGCAGTATTTT.

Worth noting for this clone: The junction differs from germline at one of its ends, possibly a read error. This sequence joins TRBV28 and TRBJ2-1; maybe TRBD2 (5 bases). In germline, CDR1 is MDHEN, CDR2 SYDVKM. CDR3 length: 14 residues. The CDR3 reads CASSFASSHNEQFF. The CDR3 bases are TGTGCCAGCAGTTTCGCTAGCTCCCACAATGAGCAGTTCTTC.